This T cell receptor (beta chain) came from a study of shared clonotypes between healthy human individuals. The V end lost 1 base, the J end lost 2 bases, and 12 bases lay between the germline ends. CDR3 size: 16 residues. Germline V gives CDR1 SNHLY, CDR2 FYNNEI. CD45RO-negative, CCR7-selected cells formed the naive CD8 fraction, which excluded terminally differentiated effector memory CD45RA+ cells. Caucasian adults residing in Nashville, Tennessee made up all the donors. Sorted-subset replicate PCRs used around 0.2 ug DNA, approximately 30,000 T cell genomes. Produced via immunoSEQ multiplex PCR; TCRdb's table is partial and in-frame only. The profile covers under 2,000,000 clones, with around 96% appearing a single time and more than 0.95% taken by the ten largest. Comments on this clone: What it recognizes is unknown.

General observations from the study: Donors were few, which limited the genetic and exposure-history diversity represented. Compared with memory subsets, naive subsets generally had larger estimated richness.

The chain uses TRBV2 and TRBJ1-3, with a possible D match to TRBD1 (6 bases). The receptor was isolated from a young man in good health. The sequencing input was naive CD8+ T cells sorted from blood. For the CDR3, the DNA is TGTGCCAGCAGTGAAGGGGTCAACAGGGCTGGAAACACCATATATTTT. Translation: CASSEGVNRAGNTIYF.